A single sample is the source of the 14 T cell receptor beta chains below, sequenced in a study of control samples from healthy donors and cancer patients. Only in-frame clones appear in the TCRdb table, and some are missing; sequencing was by immunoSEQ multiplex PCR. The sample holds 150,000 or so clones; 80% to 95% are singletons and the top ten take roughly 6.2%. Source material: blood. Every receptor here comes from a man in his late teens or twenties in good health.

The chain is built from TRBV4-1 and TRBJ1-5; 8 bases map to TRBD1. Germline lookup yields CDR1 MGHRA and CDR2 YSYEKL. The CDR3 extends over 15 amino acids. J was trimmed by 4 bases and V by 2 bases; bases with no gene match: 4. The CDR3 DNA is TGCGCCAGCAGCCAATATAACAGGGGGAATCAGCCCCAGCATTTT. It specifies CASSQYNRGNQPQHF.

The chain recombines TRBV5-1 with TRBJ1-5; D is undetermined. Germline V gene data show CDR1 as SGHRS and CDR2 as YFSETQ. V gave up 4 bases and J gave up 2 bases, with 13 bases separating them. The CDR3 runs 15 residues. The CDR3: CASSPSGGGNQPQHF. CDR3 nucleotide sequence: TGCGCCAGCAGCCCCTCGGGAGGCGGCAATCAGCCCCAGCATTTT.

The chain is built from TRBV20-1 and TRBJ1-5, with D tentatively TRBD1 (6 bases). CDR3 length: 10 residues. CDR1 is DFQATT, CDR2 SNEGSKA, per germline (reference sequence). The V end was cut by 6 bases, the J end by 11 bases, with 11 bases between. CDR3 in amino acids: CSAGGGAQHF. The CDR3 bases are TGCAGTGCGGGAGGGGGTGCCCAGCATTTT.

The genes are TRBV4-1 and TRBJ2-7; TRBD1 aligns across 10 bases. The CDR3 runs to 15 residues. The junction had 2 bases not matched to a gene; V was cut back by 3 bases and J by 0 bases. Germline assignment: CDR1 MGHRA and CDR2 YSYEKL. The CDR3 sequence is CASSHRTGGSYEQYF. Written as DNA, the CDR3 is TGCGCCAGCAGCCATCGGACAGGGGGCTCCTACGAGCAGTACTTC.

This chain connects TRBV11-3 to TRBJ2-1; 9 positions agree with TRBD2. CDR1 SGHNT and CDR2 YENEEA come from the germline V gene. The CDR3 spans 15 residues. V lost 5 bases to trimming and J lost 6 bases; unmatched junction nucleotides: 8. This CDR3 is CASSPPAGGSNEQFF. The CDR3 DNA reads TGTGCCAGCAGCCCACCTGCGGGGGGGAGCAATGAGCAGTTCTTC. Together with reference TRBV11-3 and TRBJ2-1, the CDR3 gives the full variable domain: EAGVVQSPRYKIIEKKQPVAFWCNPISGHNTLYWYLQNLGQGPELLIRYENEEAVDDSQLPKDRFSAERLKGVDSTLKIQPAELGDSAVYLCASSPPAGGSNEQFFGPGTRLTVL.

The V call is TRBV7-8, the J call TRBJ1-3; no definite D call. CDR1 SGHVS and CDR2 FQNEAQ come from the germline V gene. V was trimmed by 2 bases and J by 0 bases, leaving 11 bases between them. The CDR3 sequence is 16 residues long. The CDR3 reads CASSLKRTVSGNTIYF. CDR3 nucleotides: TGTGCCAGCAGCTTAAAGAGAACAGTCTCTGGAAACACCATATATTTT.

V is TRBV14 and J is TRBJ1-1; 9 positions match TRBD1. CDR3 length equals 15 residues. Losses at the gene ends were 3 bases for V and 10 bases for J; bases not matched to a gene: 12. CDR1 is SGHDN, CDR2 FVKESK, per germline. The CDR3 DNA sequence: TGTGCCAGCAGCCAGATACAGGGGGCTTTTGAGAGAGCTTTCTTT. It specifies CASSQIQGAFERAFF.

This clone appeared once. The chain couples TRBV12-5 to TRBJ1-1; D remains unclear. The CDR3 has 16 amino acids. V was cut by 1 base and J by 1 base, with 13 bases left in between. Germline values: CDR1 LGHNT, CDR2 FRNRAP. The CDR3 sequence is CASGLASGRGNTEAFF. The CDR3 DNA reads as TGTGCTAGTGGTTTGGCCTCGGGAAGAGGGAACACTGAAGCTTTCTTT.

The chain is built from TRBV9 and TRBJ1-2; D is unresolved. This CDR3 has 16 amino acids. Germline V gives CDR1 SGDLS, CDR2 YYNGEE. V lost 2 bases and J 6 bases, leaving 20 bases between the germline ends. CDR3 sequence (DNA): TGTGCCAGCAGCGTCCCAGGAGATGGAGCAGCAGATGGCTACACCTTC. Translating gives CASSVPGDGAADGYTF.

Notes on this clone: The junction shows a germline mismatch at one end, possibly a read error. The rearrangement links TRBV7-9 to TRBJ1-2; D not certain. The germline CDR1 and CDR2 sequences are SEHNR and FQNEAQ (reference sequence). The length of the CDR3 is 8 residues. The CDR3 sequence: CASSFRYF. CDR3 bases: TGTGCCAGCAGCTTTCGGTACTTC.

In this sample, this clone turned up once. The chain recombines TRBV27 with TRBJ1-6; D is possibly TRBD1 (5 bases). Trimming stripped 3 bases from V and 5 bases from J, with 8 bases between. Per germline, CDR1 MNHEY and CDR2 SMNVEV (reference sequence). This CDR3 has 14 residues. In DNA form, the CDR3 reads TGTGCCAGCAGTTTGGGACGGGATAATTCACCCCTCCACTTT. The encoded protein is CASSLGRDNSPLHF.

This clone was picked up one time. This chain connects TRBV28 to TRBJ2-5; no definite D call. The germline V gene encodes CDR1 MDHEN and CDR2 SYDVKM. Deletions cut 6 bases from V and 4 bases from J, with 21 bases between. This CDR3 region has 16 residues. The CDR3 nucleotides read TGTGCCAGCAGCCCCTCGAGGTGGAATGACCTAGAGACCCAGTACTTC. Translating gives CASSPSRWNDLETQYF.

V is TRBV5-1 and J is TRBJ2-7; TRBD1 might be the D (5 bases). Germline V gene lookup returns CDR1 SGHRS and CDR2 YFSETQ. This CDR3 has 12 amino acids. V lost 1 base to trimming and J lost 7 bases, with 9 bases between them. CDR3 region: CASSLKGREQYF. The CDR3 coding sequence is TGCGCCAGCAGCTTGAAGGGGCGGGAGCAGTACTTC.

The rearrangement links TRBV28 to TRBJ2-3, with 11 bases fitting TRBD2. The CDR3 loop spans 17 amino acids. Germline V gives CDR1 MDHEN, CDR2 SYDVKM. The V and J ends lost 3 bases and 2 bases, in that order; junction bases with no gene match: 7. The CDR3 protein is CASSFSASGRNTDTQYF. DNA of the CDR3: TGTGCCAGCAGTTTTTCGGCTAGCGGGAGGAACACAGATACGCAGTATTTT.